This T cell receptor (beta chain) came from a study of identical twins. Study results and caveats: Findings depended on cross-sectional statistics rather than tracking the same donors. The authors noted that invariant MAIT and iNKT cells could partly confound zero-insertion analyses. Researchers reported excess low generation probability among twin-shared out-of-frame alpha sequences.

This CDR3 comprises 14 residues. Trimming left V 4 bases short and J 2 bases short, with 11 bases between. Germline-derived CDR1 and CDR2 are SGHDT and YYEEEE. One entry per CDR3 protein, called by TCRdb with MiXCR from the 5' RACE reads. The table records about 900,000 distinct CDR3 sequences, approximately 13% of them present only once. The table lists this clonotype with a few counts. Its specificity is unknown. These data are also associated with another study on yellow fever vaccine responses in identical twins.

Material: PBMCs. The sequence came from a woman under 30 in good health. The rearrangement links TRBV5-6 to TRBJ2-3; the D is unclear. As DNA, the CDR3 is TGTGCCAGCAGCCTTAGACGGTTCACAGATACGCAGTATTTT. This codes for CASSLRRFTDTQYF.